The 28 T cell receptor beta chains below were found in one sample sequenced in a study of CD8 T cells in ankylosing spondylitis. TCRdb called the 5' RACE reads again in MiXCR, with one record for every CDR3 protein. This table holds about 340,000 distinct CDR3 sequences, approximately 15% found once. The sequencing input was blood, either unsorted or a sorted T cell fraction (not recorded which). These TCRs come from a male donor with ankylosing spondylitis or in good health (not recorded which).

The V and J genes are TRBV20-1 and TRBJ2-7; TRBD1 matches at 9 bases. Losses at the gene ends were 5 bases for V and 2 bases for J; bases not matched to a gene: 10. Germline values: CDR1 DFQATT, CDR2 SNEGSKA (reference sequence). The CDR3 sequence is 15 residues long. The CDR3 DNA reads TGCAGTGCTTTCTCCGGGACAGGGACCCCCTACGAGCAGTACTTC. Translating gives CSAFSGTGTPYEQYF.

This clonotype was detected only a few times. This sequence joins TRBV12-3 or TRBV12-4 and TRBJ1-2, with D possibly being TRBD1 (6 bases). Deletions cut 2 bases from V and 8 bases from J, with 18 bases between. The CDR3 consists of 15 residues. CDR3 sequence (DNA): TGTGCCAGCAGTTTATTGCAGGGGAGTATTCGGGGCTACACCTTC. This codes for CASSLLQGSIRGYTF.

This clonotype was seen only a few times. The V gene is TRBV19, the J gene TRBJ1-2; possibly TRBD1 for D (6 bases). CDR3 size: 13 residues. V was clipped by 2 bases and J by 4 bases, with 8 bases between them. Per the germline V gene, CDR1 is LNHDA and CDR2 is SQIVND (reference sequence). CDR3 bases: TGTGCCAGTAGTATACAGGGGATCTATGGCTACACCTTC. Amino acids: CASSIQGIYGYTF.

The chain couples TRBV5-1 to TRBJ2-2, with D uncertain. CDR3 length: 16 residues. Looked up from germline, CDR1 is SGHRS and CDR2 is YFSETQ. The V end lost 4 bases, the J end lost 0 bases, and 13 bases lay between the germline ends. As DNA, the CDR3 is TGCGCCAGCAGCCTCGGTCCGGTGCCGAACACCGGGGAGCTGTTTTTT. Its translation: CASSLGPVPNTGELFF.

This clonotype showed up just a few times. The V call is TRBV3-1, the J call TRBJ1-4, with D perhaps matching TRBD1 (6 bases). Germline V gene lookup returns CDR1 LGHDT and CDR2 YNNKEL (reference sequence). The CDR3 totals 15 residues. Trimming stripped 1 base from V and 8 bases from J, with 14 bases between. As DNA, the CDR3 is TGTGCCAGCAGCCAAGGACAGGTGAAGACGGAAAAACTGTTTTTT. Translated: CASSQGQVKTEKLFF.

This clonotype occurred a few times. As DNA, the CDR3 is TGCAGTGCTTGGAAGAGCGGGGGACCCCAAGAGACCCAGTACTTC. As protein: CSAWKSGGPQETQYF. J is TRBJ2-5 and V is TRBV20-1, with 8 positions matching TRBD2. Losses at the gene ends were 5 bases for V and 1 base for J; bases not matched to a gene: 9. Germline V gene data show CDR1 as DFQATT and CDR2 as SNEGSKA (reference sequence). The CDR3 loop spans 15 amino acids.

This clonotype was detected only a few times. The chain employs TRBV3-1 and TRBJ1-1, with 7 bases that match TRBD1. The CDR3 is made up of 13 amino acids. After removal of 8 bases from V and 5 bases from J, the junction contained 8 bases not matched to a gene. Germline lookup yields CDR1 LGHDT and CDR2 YNNKEL (reference sequence). This CDR3 reads CASLAGGSTEAFF. CDR3 DNA sequence: TGTGCCAGCCTGGCAGGGGGAAGTACTGAAGCTTTCTTT.

This sequence joins TRBV7-9 and TRBJ1-4; D uncertain. Trimming cost V 6 bases and J 7 bases, with 15 bases left between them. The CDR3 runs 14 residues. CDR1 and CDR2 (germline): SEHNR, FQNEAQ (reference sequence). The chain's CDR3 is CASSLNSLSEKLFF. In DNA, the CDR3 is TGTGCCAGCAGTCTAAACAGTCTTAGTGAAAAACTGTTTTTT.

In its sample, this clonotype was seen a few times. J is TRBJ2-1 and V is TRBV11-2, with D uncertain. Germline V gene sequence: CDR1 SGHAT, CDR2 FQNNGV. The length of the CDR3 is 14 residues. V lost 5 bases, J lost 3 bases, and 11 bases lay in between. The CDR3 spells CASSPQGHYNEQFF. CDR3 DNA sequence: TGTGCCAGCAGCCCCCAAGGTCACTACAATGAGCAGTTCTTC.

This clonotype was seen more than once but under ten times. The V call is TRBV5-1, the J call TRBJ1-1; TRBD1 matches 9 bases. Germline V gene sequence: CDR1 SGHRS, CDR2 YFSETQ. This CDR3 has 17 amino acids. V gave up 1 base and J gave up 0 bases; unmatched junction bases: 7. In DNA, the CDR3 is TGCGCCAGCAGCTTGTCCGGGACAGGGACCTTGAACACTGAAGCTTTCTTT. Protein sequence: CASSLSGTGTLNTEAFF. Drawing the rest from reference TRBV5-1 and TRBJ1-1, the complete variable domain is KAGVTQTPRYLIKTRGQQVTLSCSPISGHRSVSWYQQTPGQGLQFLFEYFSETQRNKGNFPGRFSGRQFSNSRSEMNVSTLELGDSALYLCASSLSGTGTLNTEAFFGQGTRLTVV.

The genes are TRBV19 and TRBJ2-1, with TRBD2 identical over 9 bases. The V segment lost 8 bases and the J segment 15 bases; nucleotides outside the gene matches: 5. CDR3 size: 10 residues. CDR1 LNHDA and CDR2 SQIVND come from the germline V gene (reference sequence). The CDR3 protein is CASGAGGRFF. DNA of the CDR3: TGTGCCAGTGGGGCGGGGGGGCGGTTCTTC.

This clonotype has a handful of counts. J is TRBJ2-2 and V is TRBV20-1; D is unresolved. The ends were cut back, 3 bases at V and 4 bases at J, with 12 bases in the middle. Germline values: CDR1 DFQATT, CDR2 SNEGSKA (reference sequence). This CDR3 is built from 14 residues. CDR3 in DNA: TGCAGTGCTAGTAATCCCTTAGGCACCGGGGAGCTGTTTTTT. This gives the protein CSASNPLGTGELFF.

The chain combines TRBV6-1 with TRBJ2-1; D might be TRBD2 (5 bases). V lost 6 bases, J lost 3 bases, and 15 bases lay in between. Germline V gives CDR1 MNHNS, CDR2 SASEGT. The CDR3 length is 15 residues. The CDR3 sequence is CASREGRGVYNEQFF. CDR3 DNA sequence: TGTGCCAGCAGAGAGGGCCGAGGAGTCTACAATGAGCAGTTCTTC.

The chain couples TRBV7-9 to TRBJ1-3; no clear D. The V gene lost 2 bases and the J gene lost 0 bases, with 5 bases spanning the gap. The germline V gene encodes CDR1 SEHNR and CDR2 FQNEAQ (reference sequence). CDR3 length: 14 residues. The CDR3, as DNA: TGTGCCAGCAGCTTACAAGCCTCTGGAAACACCATATATTTT. It is translated as CASSLQASGNTIYF. Filled out from reference TRBV7-9 and TRBJ1-3, the complete variable domain reads DTGVSQNPRHKITKRGQNVTFRCDPISEHNRLYWYRQTLGQGPEFLTYFQNEAQLEKSRLLSDRFSAERPKGSFSTLEIQRTEQGDSAMYLCASSLQASGNTIYFGEGSWLTVV.

Only a few counts were recorded for this clonotype. V and J are TRBV11-2 and TRBJ2-5; possibly TRBD2 for D (6 bases). This CDR3 has 13 residues. Trimming took off 10 bases at V and 5 bases at J, with 17 bases between the two ends. Germline V gene sequence: CDR1 SGHAT, CDR2 FQNNGV. Written as DNA, the CDR3 is TGTGCCACCACATCTTGGGAGGAGGAGACCCAGTACTTC. Residues: CATTSWEEETQYF.

To note about this clonotype: One junction end does not reproduce the germline sequence, and a read error may be involved. The rearrangement uses TRBV9 and TRBJ1-5, with TRBD1 as a possible D gene (5 bases). This CDR3 comprises 14 residues. CDR1 is SGDLS and CDR2 is YYNGEE in the germline V gene. As DNA, the CDR3 is TGTGCCAGGTGGGGCCCACAGGCCCATCAGCCCCGGCATTTT. As protein: CARWGPQAHQPRHF.

This clonotype was seen a few times. The chain joins TRBV29-1 to TRBJ1-5, with D possibly being TRBD1 (6 bases). V lost 7 bases and J 5 bases, leaving 12 bases between the germline ends. The CDR3 runs 12 residues. The germline V gene has CDR1 SQVTM and CDR2 ANQGSEA. CDR3 region: CSAREGDQPQHF. In nucleotides, the CDR3 is TGCAGCGCCAGGGAGGGGGATCAGCCCCAGCATTTT.

J is TRBJ2-2 and V is TRBV5-4; 8 nucleotides line up with TRBD1. Trimming removed 3 bases from V and 5 bases from J; junction bases left unmatched: 6. In germline, CDR1 is SGHNT, CDR2 YYREEE (reference sequence). CDR3 length: 15 amino acids. Written as DNA, the CDR3 is TGTGCCAGCAGCTCGCAGACAGGGGAGACCGGGGAGCTGTTTTTT. It codes for CASSSQTGETGELFF.

This sequence joins TRBV4-1 and TRBJ2-7; TRBD1 or TRBD2 may be the D gene (7 bases each). The CDR3 runs to 18 residues. V was shortened by 0 bases and J by 3 bases, with 21 bases between the two germline ends. The germline CDR1 and CDR2 sequences are MGHRA and YSYEKL. The CDR3 coding sequence is TGCGCCAGCAGCCAAGACGCAGGGGGGAATGCGGGGGACTACGAGCAGTACTTC. Translated: CASSQDAGGNAGDYEQYF.

The chain links TRBV12-3 or TRBV12-4 to TRBJ2-6; D is unclear. V was clipped by 1 base and J by 4 bases, with 8 bases between them. There are 15 residues in the CDR3. CDR3 amino acids: CASSLVSVGANVLTF. The CDR3 DNA reads as TGTGCCAGCAGTTTAGTTTCCGTGGGGGCCAACGTCCTGACTTTC.

A few counts support this clonotype. The chain links TRBV6-2 or TRBV6-3 to TRBJ1-6, with D hard to call. The CDR3 is 14 amino acids. Germline CDR1 MNHEY, CDR2 SVGEGT. V lost 7 bases and J 11 bases, leaving 18 bases between the germline ends. CDR3 nucleotides: TGTGCCAGCACCCTACGGGTCCAAGGGACACCCCTCCACTTT. Encoded protein: CASTLRVQGTPLHF.

This clonotype came up a few times. This sequence joins TRBV7-6 and TRBJ2-7, with TRBD1 matching 7 bases. Germline loops: CDR1 SGHVS, CDR2 FNYEAQ. V trimming: 3 bases; J trimming: 4 bases; junction bases outside the gene matches: 9. The CDR3 contains 15 residues. CDR3 sequence (DNA): TGTGCCAGCAGCTTCCGGGCAGGGACAGATTACGAGCAGTACTTC. Amino acid sequence: CASSFRAGTDYEQYF.

DNA of the CDR3: TGTGCCAGCAGTCCACCCCGGGGGGCGGAAAACACAGATACGCAGTATTTT. Translation: CASSPPRGAENTDTQYF. The chain uses TRBV12-3 or TRBV12-4 and TRBJ2-3, with D possibly TRBD2 on 7 matching bases. Between the trimmed V and J ends, which lost 5 bases and 2 bases, there was a span of 20 bases. CDR3 length: 17 amino acids.

The chain recombines TRBV20-1 with TRBJ2-1; tentatively, D is TRBD2 (5 bases). V was trimmed by 1 base and J by 7 bases, leaving 11 bases between them. Germline V gene data show CDR1 as DFQATT and CDR2 as SNEGSKA (reference sequence). The CDR3 sequence is 13 residues long. The CDR3: CSARGRFLNEQFF. For the CDR3, the DNA is TGCAGTGCTAGAGGGAGGTTCCTTAATGAGCAGTTCTTC.

The V and J genes are TRBV4-1 and TRBJ1-4; 9 positions agree with TRBD1. The germline V gene has CDR1 MGHRA and CDR2 YSYEKL. After removal of 7 bases from V and 11 bases from J, the junction contained 14 bases not matched to a gene. The CDR3 is 15 residues long. The DNA for the CDR3 is TGCGCCAGCAAGGATTGGGACAGGGTGGCGGAGAAACTGTTTTTT. This encodes CASKDWDRVAEKLFF.

The sample holds many counts of this clonotype. The rearrangement uses TRBV5-1 and TRBJ2-1; the D is unclear. This CDR3 spans 15 amino acids. V shed 0 bases and J shed 0 bases, with 7 bases lying between them. CDR1 and CDR2 from the germline V gene are SGHRS and YFSETQ. CDR3 nucleotides: TGCGCCAGCAGCTTGGAGGGTAGCTCCTACAATGAGCAGTTCTTC. Translation: CASSLEGSSYNEQFF.

This clonotype occurred a few times. V usage is TRBV20-1 and J usage is TRBJ1-2, with D uncertain. Germline loops: CDR1 DFQATT, CDR2 SNEGSKA (reference sequence). Trimming took off 3 bases at V and 4 bases at J, with 12 bases between the two ends. The CDR3 is 13 residues long. DNA of the CDR3: TGCAGTGCTAGGAATGTGGCGGGCTATGGCTACACCTTC. This codes for CSARNVAGYGYTF.

Note on this clonotype: A much larger clone differs from this one at a single base, so this may be a read error. The V gene is TRBV12-3 or TRBV12-4, the J gene TRBJ2-3, with D unresolved. The CDR3 has 12 amino acids. The CDR3 loop reads CTSSPRGDTQYF. The CDR3 region has the DNA TGTACCAGCAGCCCACGTGGAGATACGCAGTATTTT.